This passage covers 12 T cell receptor beta chains from one sample sequenced in a study of T cell repertoires in cytomegalovirus infection. The antigens for these receptors are not known. TCRdb recomputed calls from the reads with MiXCR, one row per CDR3 protein. The sample lists fewer than 1,000,000 distinct CDR3 sequences, roughly 31% occurring once. Source: cultured CD8+ T cells from PBMCs, taken from culture after CMV antigen stimulation. All receptors derive from a human donor in good health (CMV status not recorded). Some clones in this sample may be carry-over from other donors' samples.

The chain joins TRBV19 to TRBJ1-6, with TRBD1 as a possible D gene (6 bases). Trimming cost V 2 bases and J 11 bases, with 13 bases left between them. Germline lookup yields CDR1 LNHDA and CDR2 SQIVND (reference sequence). The CDR3 is made up of 14 amino acids. CDR3 bases: TGTGCCAGTAGTATAACCCAGGGGCATCCACCCCTCCACTTT. Its translation: CASSITQGHPPLHF.

This clonotype showed up many times. The chain uses TRBV7-6 and TRBJ2-5, with 9 bases lining up with TRBD2. CDR3 length equals 15 residues. Germline loops: CDR1 SGHVS, CDR2 FNYEAQ. The V and J ends lost 6 bases and 10 bases, in that order; junction bases with no gene match: 15. CDR3 residues: CASRLLAGMVDDQYF. CDR3 sequence (DNA): TGTGCCAGCAGACTCCTAGCGGGGATGGTAGATGACCAGTACTTC.

This clonotype showed up just a few times. CDR3 DNA: TGTGCCAGCAGTTTCAATTACAGGGGACACACTGAAGCTTTCTTT. This gives the protein CASSFNYRGHTEAFF. The chain combines TRBV27 with TRBJ1-1; TRBD1 matches at 7 bases. This CDR3 is built from 15 residues. Germline CDR1 reads MNHEY; CDR2 reads SMNVEV (reference sequence). With V trimmed by 3 bases and J by 3 bases, 7 bases remained unmatched.

This chain joins TRBV28 and TRBJ2-1, with D unresolved. Germline CDR1 MDHEN, CDR2 SYDVKM. This CDR3 region has 14 residues. Trimming removed 8 bases from V and 7 bases from J, with 18 bases in between. CDR3 sequence: CASGRSSLINEQFF. The CDR3 DNA sequence: TGTGCCAGCGGCCGATCCTCCTTAATTAATGAGCAGTTCTTC.

This clonotype was observed a few times. The CDR3 protein is CASSSPREDRANTQYF. CDR3 bases: TGTGCCAGCAGCTCCCCCCGTGAGGACAGGGCAAATACGCAGTATTTT. The chain employs TRBV7-9 and TRBJ2-3; 8 nucleotides align to TRBD1. The CDR3 runs 16 residues. The ends lost 4 bases at V and 7 bases at J; junction bases unmatched: 13. Germline V CDR1 and CDR2: SEHNR, FQNEAQ (reference sequence).

The chain recombines TRBV10-3 with TRBJ1-1; perhaps TRBD1 as D (5 bases). The V and J ends lost 10 bases and 1 base respectively, with 13 bases between them. The V gene's germline CDR1 is ENHRY and CDR2 SYGVKD. This CDR3 region has 13 residues. The CDR3 DNA reads TGTGCCACCGCCCTCCAGGGGAACACTGAAGCTTTCTTT. It translates to CATALQGNTEAFF.

V and J are TRBV7-9 and TRBJ1-2; 10 bases map to TRBD1. The CDR3 sequence is 15 residues long. J lost 3 bases, V lost 11 bases, and 12 bases had no gene match. CDR1 and CDR2 (germline): SEHNR, FQNEAQ (reference sequence). CDR3 in amino acids: CADSHGTGVDYGYTF. The CDR3 region has the DNA TGTGCCGACAGCCACGGGACAGGGGTCGACTATGGCTACACCTTC.

For this clonotype: The junction differs from germline at one of its ends, possibly a read error. V gene TRBV18 combines with J gene TRBJ2-4, with D hard to call. The CDR3 loop spans 13 amino acids. The germline gives CDR1 KGHSH, CDR2 LQKENI. The CDR3 spells CASSSPPGNIQYF. CDR3 DNA: TGTGCCAGCTCATCACCCCCCGGGAACATTCAGTACTTC.

The V call is TRBV7-3, the J call TRBJ2-2, with a weak D call TRBD2 (5 bases). This CDR3 is built from 11 residues. The ends were cut back, 6 bases at V and 15 bases at J, with 14 bases in the middle. In germline, CDR1 is SGHTA, CDR2 FQGTGA. CDR3 amino acids: CASRDSGKVFF. The CDR3 bases are TGTGCCAGCAGGGATTCCGGGAAGGTGTTTTTT.

The chain uses TRBV9 and TRBJ1-1; no reliable D call. From germline, CDR1 is SGDLS and CDR2 YYNGEE. V lost 3 bases, J lost 4 bases, and 13 bases lay in between. The CDR3 spans 14 residues. This chain's CDR3 is CASSGLSLATEAFF. In DNA, the CDR3 is TGTGCCAGCAGCGGGTTGTCGCTGGCCACTGAAGCTTTCTTT.

This clonotype was seen many times. The V call is TRBV7-2, the J call TRBJ2-5; a possible D gene is TRBD2 (6 bases). From germline, CDR1 is SGHTA and CDR2 FQGNSA. The CDR3 spans 15 residues. V was shortened by 2 bases and J by 1 base, with 11 bases between the two germline ends. CDR3 coding DNA: TGTGCCAGCAGCTTATCGGGACTTCCCCAAGAGACCCAGTACTTC. Translated, it gives CASSLSGLPQETQYF.

This clonotype was detected a few times. V gene TRBV20-1 combines with J gene TRBJ1-6, with D possibly being TRBD1 (6 bases). The CDR3 runs 13 residues. Germline CDR1 is DFQATT and CDR2 is SNEGSKA (reference sequence). With 4 bases removed from V and 6 bases from J, the gap between germline ends came to 10 bases. Written as DNA, the CDR3 is TGCAGTGCTACAGGGGCGGGTAATTCACCCCTCCACTTT. Amino acid sequence: CSATGAGNSPLHF.